A single TCR beta chain is shown here with its context. Regarding time point: sample taken at primary tumor resection. Tumor, nontumor lung or frozen PBMC supplied whole RNA that was sequenced unsorted. The donor population consisted of approximately 79 patients with untreated, early-stage non-small cell lung cancer. TCR cDNA molecules each carried a unique molecular identifier. One entry per CDR3 protein, called by TCRdb with MiXCR from the 5' RACE reads. The sample lists 75,000 to 85,000 distinct CDR3 sequences; under 25% were seen once. CDR3 length: 16 residues. The germline V and J ends were trimmed by 2 bases and 0 bases, with 11 bases remaining between them. CDR1 is MNHNS, CDR2 SASEGT, per germline. This specimen comes from a study of spatial heterogeneity in lung cancer.

The sequence was collected from a male donor with early-stage non-small cell lung cancer. Material: PBMCs, obtained at surgery. The chain has TRBV6-1 and TRBJ2-4; possibly TRBD1 for D (6 bases). The CDR3 DNA follows: TGTGCCAGCAGTGAACAAGGGGGTCTAGCCAAAAACATTCAGTACTTC. As protein: CASSEQGGLAKNIQYF.